This T cell receptor beta chain was retrieved from a study of beta chain features in type 1 diabetes. Study results and limitations: Shortening of TCRB CDR3s, moderate but significant, appeared in all four CD4+ subsets of Type 1 diabetes patients. Patients with type 1 diabetes showed fewer VDJ junction insertions and more deletions.

This clone has only a few counts. The antigen remains undetermined. Expressed TCRB transcripts were sequenced because the entire RNA isolate underwent reverse transcription. TCRdb keeps only in-frame clones here, not all; method: immunoSEQ multiplex PCR. The sample carries 330,000 or so clones, roughly 12% recorded once. Sequenced sample: naive CD4+ T cells from blood. The receptor was isolated from a young woman with type 1 diabetes.

The CDR3 spells CSFHWTGSTDTQYF. CDR3 in DNA: TGCAGCTTTCATTGGACAGGGAGCACAGATACGCAGTATTTT. The chain joins TRBV29-1 to TRBJ2-3; 8 bases map to TRBD1. Germline lookup yields CDR1 SQVTM and CDR2 ANQGSEA. The CDR3 is 14 amino acids. Trimming at V came to 8 bases and at J to 0 bases, leaving 7 bases not matched to a gene.